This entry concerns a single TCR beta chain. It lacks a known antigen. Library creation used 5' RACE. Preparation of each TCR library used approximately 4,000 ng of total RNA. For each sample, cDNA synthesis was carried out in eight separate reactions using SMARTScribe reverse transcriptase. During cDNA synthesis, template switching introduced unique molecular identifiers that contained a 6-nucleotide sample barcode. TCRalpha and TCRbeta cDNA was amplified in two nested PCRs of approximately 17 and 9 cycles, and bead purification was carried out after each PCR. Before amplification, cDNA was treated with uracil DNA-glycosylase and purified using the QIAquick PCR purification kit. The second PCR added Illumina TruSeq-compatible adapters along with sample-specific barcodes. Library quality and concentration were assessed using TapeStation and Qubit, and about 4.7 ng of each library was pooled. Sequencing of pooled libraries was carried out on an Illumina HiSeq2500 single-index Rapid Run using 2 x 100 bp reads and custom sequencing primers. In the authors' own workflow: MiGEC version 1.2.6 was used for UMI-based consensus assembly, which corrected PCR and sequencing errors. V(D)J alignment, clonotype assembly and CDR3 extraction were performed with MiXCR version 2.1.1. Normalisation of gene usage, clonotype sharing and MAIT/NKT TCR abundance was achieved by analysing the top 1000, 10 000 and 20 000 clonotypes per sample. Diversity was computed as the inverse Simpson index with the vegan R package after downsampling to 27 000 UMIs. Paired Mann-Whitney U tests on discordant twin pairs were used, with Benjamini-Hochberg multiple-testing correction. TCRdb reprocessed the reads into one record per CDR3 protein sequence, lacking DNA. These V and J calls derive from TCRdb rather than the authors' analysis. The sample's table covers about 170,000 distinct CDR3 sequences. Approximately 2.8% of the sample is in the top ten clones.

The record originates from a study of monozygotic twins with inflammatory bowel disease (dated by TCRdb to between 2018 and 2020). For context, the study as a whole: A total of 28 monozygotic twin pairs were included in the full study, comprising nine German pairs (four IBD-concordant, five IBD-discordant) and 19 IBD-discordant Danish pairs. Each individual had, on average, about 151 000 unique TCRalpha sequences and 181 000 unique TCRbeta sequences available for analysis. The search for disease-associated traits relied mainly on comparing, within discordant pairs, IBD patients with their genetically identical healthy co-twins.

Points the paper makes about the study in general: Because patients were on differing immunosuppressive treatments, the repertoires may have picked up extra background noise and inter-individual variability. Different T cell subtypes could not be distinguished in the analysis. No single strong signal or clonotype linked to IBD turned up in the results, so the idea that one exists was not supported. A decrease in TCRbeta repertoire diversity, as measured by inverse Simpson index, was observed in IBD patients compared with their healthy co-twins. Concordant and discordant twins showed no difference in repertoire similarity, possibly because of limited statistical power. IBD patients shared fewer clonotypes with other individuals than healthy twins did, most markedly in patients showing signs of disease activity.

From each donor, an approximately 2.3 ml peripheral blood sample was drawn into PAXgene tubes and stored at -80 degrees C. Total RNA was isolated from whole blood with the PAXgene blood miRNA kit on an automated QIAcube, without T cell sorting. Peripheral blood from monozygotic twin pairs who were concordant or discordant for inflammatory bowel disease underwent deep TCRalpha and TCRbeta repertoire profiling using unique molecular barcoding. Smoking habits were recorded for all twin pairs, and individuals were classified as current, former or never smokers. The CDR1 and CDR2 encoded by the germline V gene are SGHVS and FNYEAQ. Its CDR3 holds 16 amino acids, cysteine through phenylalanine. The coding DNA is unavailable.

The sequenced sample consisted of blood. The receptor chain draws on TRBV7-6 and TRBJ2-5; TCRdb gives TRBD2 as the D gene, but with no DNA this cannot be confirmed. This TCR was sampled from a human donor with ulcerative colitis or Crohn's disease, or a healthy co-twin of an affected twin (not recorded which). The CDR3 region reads CASSMTSGRAGKTQYF.